This T cell receptor (beta chain) originates from a study of cytomegalovirus exposure and HLA in healthy donors. V lost 1 base to trimming and J lost 4 bases; unmatched junction nucleotides: 9. The CDR3 is made up of 17 amino acids. The germline CDR1 and CDR2 sequences are MNHNS and SASEGT. About this clone: The antigen remains unidentified.

Study findings and constraints: Of the V segments, some could not be distinguished, including TRBV6-2 and TRBV6-3, and were excluded.

A multiplex PCR was run with 60 Vbeta primers and 13 Jbeta primers. This table comes from immunoSEQ multiplex PCR, and its TCRdb copy is limited to in-frame clones, with some not included. Of 170,000 or so clones listed, roughly 80% are singletons. This chain joins TRBV6-1 and TRBJ1-5; 8 bases map to TRBD1. This TCR was recovered from a woman aged 50 to 60 in good health and CMV-seropositive. Sequencing was performed on PBMCs. This CDR3 is CASSEVSRTGINQPQHF. The CDR3 nucleotides are TGTGCCAGCAGTGAAGTCTCCCGGACAGGGATAAATCAGCCCCAGCATTTT.